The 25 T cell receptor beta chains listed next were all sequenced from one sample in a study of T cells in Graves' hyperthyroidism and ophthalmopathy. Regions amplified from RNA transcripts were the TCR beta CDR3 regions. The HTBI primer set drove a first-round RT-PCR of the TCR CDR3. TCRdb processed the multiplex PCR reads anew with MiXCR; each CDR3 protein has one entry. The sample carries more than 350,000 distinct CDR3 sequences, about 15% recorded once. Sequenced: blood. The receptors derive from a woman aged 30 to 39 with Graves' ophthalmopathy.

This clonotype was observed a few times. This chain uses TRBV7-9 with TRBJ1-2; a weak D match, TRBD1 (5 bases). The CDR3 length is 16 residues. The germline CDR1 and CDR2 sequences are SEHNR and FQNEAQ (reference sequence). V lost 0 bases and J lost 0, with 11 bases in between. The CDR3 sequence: CASSLAHGAANYGYTF. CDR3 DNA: TGTGCCAGCAGCTTAGCTCATGGGGCCGCTAACTATGGCTACACCTTC.

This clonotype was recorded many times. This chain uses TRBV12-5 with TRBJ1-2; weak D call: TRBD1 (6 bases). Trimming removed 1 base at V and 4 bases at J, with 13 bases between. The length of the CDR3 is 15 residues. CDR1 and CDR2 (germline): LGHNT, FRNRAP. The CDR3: CASGLARGRGYGYTF. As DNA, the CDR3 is TGTGCTAGTGGTTTGGCCAGGGGCAGAGGCTATGGCTACACCTTC.

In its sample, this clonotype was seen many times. The CDR3 DNA is TGTGCCAGCAGCATACTAGCGGGGGTAAAGTACAATGAGCAGTTCTTC. Its protein product is CASSILAGVKYNEQFF. The chain employs TRBV7-2 and TRBJ2-1, with 11 bases matching TRBD2. The CDR3 totals 16 residues. Trimming removed 5 bases from V and 4 bases from J; junction bases left unmatched: 7. CDR1 is SGHTA, CDR2 FQGNSA, per germline. Full variable domain (rest looked up from reference TRBV7-2 and TRBJ2-1): GAGVSQSPSNKVTEKGKDVELRCDPISGHTALYWYRQSLGQGLEFLIYFQGNSAPDKSGLPSDRFSAERTGGSVSTLTIQRTQQEDSAVYLCASSILAGVKYNEQFFGPGTRLTVL.

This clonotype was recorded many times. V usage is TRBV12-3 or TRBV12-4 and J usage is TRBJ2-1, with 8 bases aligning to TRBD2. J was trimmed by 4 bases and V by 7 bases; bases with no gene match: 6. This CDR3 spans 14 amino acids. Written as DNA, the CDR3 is TGTGCCAGCAATCCGGGGGGGGAATACAATGAGCAGTTCTTC. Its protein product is CASNPGGEYNEQFF.

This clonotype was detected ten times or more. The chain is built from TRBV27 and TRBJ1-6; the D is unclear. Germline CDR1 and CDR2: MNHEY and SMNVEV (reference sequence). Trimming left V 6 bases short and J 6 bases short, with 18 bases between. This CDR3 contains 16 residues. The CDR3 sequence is CASSRSLRPSNSPLHF. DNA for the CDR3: TGTGCCAGCAGCCGCAGTCTCCGACCAAGTAATTCACCCCTCCACTTT.

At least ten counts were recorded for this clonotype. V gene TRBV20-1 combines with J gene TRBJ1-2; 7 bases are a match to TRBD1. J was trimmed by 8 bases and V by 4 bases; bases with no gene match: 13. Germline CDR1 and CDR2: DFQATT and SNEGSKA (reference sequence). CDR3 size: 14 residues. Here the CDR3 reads CSANRQGKAQGYTF. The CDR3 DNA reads TGCAGTGCTAACAGACAGGGAAAGGCGCAGGGCTACACCTTC.

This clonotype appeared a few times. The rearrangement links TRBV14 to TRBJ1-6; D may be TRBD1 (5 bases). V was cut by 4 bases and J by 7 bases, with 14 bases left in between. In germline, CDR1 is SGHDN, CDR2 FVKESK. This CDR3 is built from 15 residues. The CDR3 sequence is CASSRVGGENSPLHF. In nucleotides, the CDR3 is TGTGCCAGCAGCCGCGTGGGGGGAGAGAATTCACCCCTCCACTTT. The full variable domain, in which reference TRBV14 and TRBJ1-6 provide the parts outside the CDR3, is EAGVTQFPSHSVIEKGQTVTLRCDPISGHDNLYWYRRVMGKEIKFLLHFVKESKQDESGMPNNRFLAERTGGTYSTLKVQPAELEDSGVYFCASSRVGGENSPLHFGNGTRLTVT.

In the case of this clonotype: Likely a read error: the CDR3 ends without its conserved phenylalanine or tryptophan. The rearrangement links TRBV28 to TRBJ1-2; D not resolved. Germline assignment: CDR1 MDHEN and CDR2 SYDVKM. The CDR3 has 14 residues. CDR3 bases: TGTGCTAGCAGCTCCCCCTCGAACTACTATGGCTACACCCTC. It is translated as CASSSPSNYYGYTL.

The chain's CDR3 is CASLGLAGGINEQFF. DNA for the CDR3: TGTGCCAGCCTTGGACTAGCGGGGGGGATCAATGAGCAGTTCTTC. The chain employs TRBV6-1 and TRBJ2-1; TRBD2 aligns across 15 bases. There are 15 residues in the CDR3. The germline V gene has CDR1 MNHNS and CDR2 SASEGT. Losses at the gene ends were 8 bases for V and 6 bases for J; bases not matched to a gene: 5.

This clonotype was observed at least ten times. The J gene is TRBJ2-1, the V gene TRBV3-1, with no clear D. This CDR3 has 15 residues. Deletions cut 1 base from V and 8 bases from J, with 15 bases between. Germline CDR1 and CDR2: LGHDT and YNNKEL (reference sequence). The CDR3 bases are TGTGCCAGCAGCCAAGGGGTGGGGTTTAGGGATGAGCAGTTCTTC. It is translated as CASSQGVGFRDEQFF.

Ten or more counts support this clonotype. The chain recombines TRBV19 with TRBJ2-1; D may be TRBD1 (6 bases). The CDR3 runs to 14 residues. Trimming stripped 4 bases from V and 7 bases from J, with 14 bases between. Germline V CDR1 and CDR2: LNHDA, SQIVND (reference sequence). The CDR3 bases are TGTGCCAGTAGTACAACCCAGGGGTATAATGAGCAGTTCTTC. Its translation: CASSTTQGYNEQFF.

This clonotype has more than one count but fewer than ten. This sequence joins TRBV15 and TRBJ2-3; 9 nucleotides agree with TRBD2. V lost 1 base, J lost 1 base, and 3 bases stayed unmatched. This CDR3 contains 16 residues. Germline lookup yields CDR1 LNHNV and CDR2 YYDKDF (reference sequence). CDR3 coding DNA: TGTGCCACCAGCAGAGCCCCTAGCGGGGGCACAGATACGCAGTATTTT. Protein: CATSRAPSGGTDTQYF.

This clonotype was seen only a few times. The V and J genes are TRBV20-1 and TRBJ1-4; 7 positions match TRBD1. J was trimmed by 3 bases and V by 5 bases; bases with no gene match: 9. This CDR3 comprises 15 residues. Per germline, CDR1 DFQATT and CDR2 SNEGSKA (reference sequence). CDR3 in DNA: TGCAGTGCTGCAAACAGGGGTCGGGCTAATGAAAAACTGTTTTTT. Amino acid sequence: CSAANRGRANEKLFF.

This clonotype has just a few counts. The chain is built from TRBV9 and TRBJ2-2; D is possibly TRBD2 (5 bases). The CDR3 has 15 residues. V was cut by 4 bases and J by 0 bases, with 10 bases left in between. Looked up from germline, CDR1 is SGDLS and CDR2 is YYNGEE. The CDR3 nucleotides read TGTGCCAGCAGCATGGACTTGGCGAACACCGGGGAGCTGTTTTTT. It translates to CASSMDLANTGELFF.

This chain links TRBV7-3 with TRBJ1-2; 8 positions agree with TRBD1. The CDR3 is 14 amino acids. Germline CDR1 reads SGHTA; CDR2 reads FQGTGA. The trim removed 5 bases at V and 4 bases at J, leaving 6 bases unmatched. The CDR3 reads CASSKGQEVYGYTF. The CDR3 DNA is TGTGCCAGCAGCAAGGGACAGGAGGTCTATGGCTACACCTTC.

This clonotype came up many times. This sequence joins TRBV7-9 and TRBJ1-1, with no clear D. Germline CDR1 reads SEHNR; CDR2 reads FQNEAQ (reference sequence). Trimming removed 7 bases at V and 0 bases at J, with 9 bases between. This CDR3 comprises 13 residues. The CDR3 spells CASNQDLNTEAFF. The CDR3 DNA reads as TGTGCCAGCAACCAGGATCTGAACACTGAAGCTTTCTTT.

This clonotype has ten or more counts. The CDR3 nucleotides are TGTGCCAGCAGTCCTTGGGAGCAGTACTTC. This gives the protein CASSPWEQYF. The rearrangement links TRBV12-3 or TRBV12-4 to TRBJ2-7; no reliable D call. Trimming stripped 5 bases from V and 7 bases from J, with 6 bases between. The CDR3 sequence is 10 residues long.

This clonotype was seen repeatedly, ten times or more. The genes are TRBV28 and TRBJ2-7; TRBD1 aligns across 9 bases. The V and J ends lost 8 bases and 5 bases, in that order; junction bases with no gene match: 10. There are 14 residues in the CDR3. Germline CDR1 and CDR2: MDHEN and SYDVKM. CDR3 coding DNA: TGTGCCAGCGGGACGGGACAGGGTAGCAACGAGCAGTACTTC. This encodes CASGTGQGSNEQYF.

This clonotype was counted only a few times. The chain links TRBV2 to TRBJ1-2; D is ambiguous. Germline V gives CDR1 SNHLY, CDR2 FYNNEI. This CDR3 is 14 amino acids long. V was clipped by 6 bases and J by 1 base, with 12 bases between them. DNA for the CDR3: TGTGCCAGCAGGAACAGTCGGCTTAACTATGGCTACACCTTC. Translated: CASRNSRLNYGYTF.

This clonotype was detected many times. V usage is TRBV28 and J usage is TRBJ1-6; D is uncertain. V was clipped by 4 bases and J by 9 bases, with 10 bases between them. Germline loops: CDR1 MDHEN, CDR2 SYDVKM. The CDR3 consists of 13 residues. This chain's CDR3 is CASSSPSPSPLHF. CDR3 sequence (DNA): TGTGCCAGCAGTTCCCCCTCCCCTTCACCCCTCCACTTT.

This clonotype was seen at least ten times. CDR3: CASSQDKASNQPQHF. In DNA, the CDR3 is TGCGCCAGCAGCCAAGATAAAGCGAGCAATCAGCCCCAGCATTTT. J is TRBJ1-5 and V is TRBV4-1; D remains unclear. The CDR3 spans 15 residues. Germline CDR1 reads MGHRA; CDR2 reads YSYEKL. Trimming removed 0 bases from V and 1 base from J, with 7 bases in between.

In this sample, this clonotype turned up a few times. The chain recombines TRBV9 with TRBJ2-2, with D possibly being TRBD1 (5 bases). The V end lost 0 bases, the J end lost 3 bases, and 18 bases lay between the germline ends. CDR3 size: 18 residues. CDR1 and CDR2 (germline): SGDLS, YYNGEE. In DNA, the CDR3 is TGTGCCAGCAGCGTAGCTACAAGGGGAAGGTTTCACACCGGGGAGCTGTTTTTT. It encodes CASSVATRGRFHTGELFF.

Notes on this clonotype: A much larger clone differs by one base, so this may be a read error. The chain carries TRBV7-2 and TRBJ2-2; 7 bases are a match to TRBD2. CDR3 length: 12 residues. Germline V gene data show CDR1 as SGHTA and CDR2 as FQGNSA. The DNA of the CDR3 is TGTGCCAGCAGCTCAATGGGGGGGGAGCTGCTTTTT. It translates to CASSSMGGELLF.

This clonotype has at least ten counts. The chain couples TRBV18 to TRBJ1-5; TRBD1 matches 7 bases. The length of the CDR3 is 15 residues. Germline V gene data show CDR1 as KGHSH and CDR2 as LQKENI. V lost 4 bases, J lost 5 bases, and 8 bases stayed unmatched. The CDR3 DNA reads TGTGCCAGCTCACGAGGGGGCGTCCCTGATCAGCCCCAGCATTTT. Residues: CASSRGGVPDQPQHF.

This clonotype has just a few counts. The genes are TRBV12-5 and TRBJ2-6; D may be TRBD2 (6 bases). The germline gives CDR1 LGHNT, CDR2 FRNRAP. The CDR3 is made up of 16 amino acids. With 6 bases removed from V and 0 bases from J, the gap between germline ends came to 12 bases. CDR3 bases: TGTGCTAGTGGCCGGGACTGGAGCTCTGGGGCCAACGTCCTGACTTTC. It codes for CASGRDWSSGANVLTF. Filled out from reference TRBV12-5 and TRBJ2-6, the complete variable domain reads DARVTQTPRHKVTEMGQEVTMRCQPILGHNTVFWYRQTMMQGLELLAYFRNRAPLDDSGMPKDRFSAEMPDATLATLKIQPSEPRDSAVYFCASGRDWSSGANVLTFGAGSRLTVL.